This TCR beta chain appears in the sequencing data of a study of blood T cell repertoires in COVID-19 (dated by TCRdb to the early 2020s). Context from the whole study: Collaborator samples came from the United States, Italy and Spain and covered acute and convalescent phases of COVID-19. The material from the prospective study consisted of cDNA or gDNA derived from T cells, B-cell-depleted T cells, or PBMCs. Deeply sampled blood TCRbeta repertoires from subjects exposed to, actively infected with, or recovered from COVID-19 were included in the dataset. A freely available public database, intended as a resource for researchers studying the immune response to SARS-CoV-2, is where the repertoires were released. Samples came from the ongoing ImmuneRACE study (first 160 participants) plus 1,254 subjects from 6 global collaborators. Sample metadata almost always included a de-identified subject ID, COVID-19 status, age in years and sex. Where HLA class I and class II types were available, the types were taken from metadata supplied by the sample provider, not from assay-based typing.

The immunoSEQ Assay, a bias-controlled multiplex PCR, was used to amplify TCRbeta CDR3 regions from genomic DNA. The original methods were these. The number of nucleated cells in each sample was estimated from the amplification of reference gene primers within the assay. Sequence reads were collapsed and filtered to measure the absolute abundance of every unique TCRbeta CDR3 rearrangement. Productive Simpson clonality was computed per sample as the square root of Simpson's diversity index over productive rearrangements. The table comes from immuneACCESS by way of TCRdb, which keeps in-frame sequences with V and J called. Part of the clones is missing from these tables; in studies checked, under half for an unresolved V gene and the rest for unknown reasons. The V and J calls and clone size were taken over from that table, and D and trimming were inferred from the DNA. For this sample the table gives under 200,000 clones, of which around 82% were detected only once. The biggest ten clones account for 7.5% to 10% of the sample.

To note about this clone: The clone's antigen remains unknown. Per-base qualities were not stored, and no clone one base away is much larger.

The CDR3 goes from the cysteine to the phenylalanine over 16 residues. The read is trimmed to its CDR3 DNA, 48 bases read in frame from base 1. A distance of 20 bases separates the germline ends of V and J, which lose 4 bases and 5 bases respectively. CDR1 and CDR2, looked up from the germline V gene (reference sequence), are MNHNY and SVGAGI. Findings and caveats that apply to the study as a whole: Clinical and demographic metadata were provided uncurated, with the amount varying by source and participant.

Collaborating institutions collected whole blood in K2EDTA tubes following their own protocols. For TCRbeta analysis, collaborators shipped samples as frozen whole blood, isolated PBMCs, or DNA extracted from either of those sample types. This receptor was taken from a woman older than 75 with acute or convalescent COVID-19. Specimen: peripheral blood. The rearranged segments are TRBV6-6 and TRBJ1-2; the D gene assignment is ambiguous. CDR3 reads: CASSSTTPERGYGYTF. The base sequence is TGTGCCAGCAGTTCGACGACTCCGGAGAGAGGGTATGGCTACACCTTC.